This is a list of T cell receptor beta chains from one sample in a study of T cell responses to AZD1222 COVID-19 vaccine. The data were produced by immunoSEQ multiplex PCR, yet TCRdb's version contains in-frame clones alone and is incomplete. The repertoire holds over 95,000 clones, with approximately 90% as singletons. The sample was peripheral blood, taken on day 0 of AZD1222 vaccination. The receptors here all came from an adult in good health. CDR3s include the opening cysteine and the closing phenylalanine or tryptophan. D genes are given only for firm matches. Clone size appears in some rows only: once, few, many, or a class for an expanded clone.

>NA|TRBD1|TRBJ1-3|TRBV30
TGTGCCTGGAGTCTTAACTCCGGGACAGGGTATGGAAACACCATATATTTT
CAWSLNSGTGYGNTIYF
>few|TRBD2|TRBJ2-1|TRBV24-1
TGTGCCACCAGTGATCCGGGACTAGAAGGATACAATGAGCAGTTCTTC
CATSDPGLEGYNEQFF
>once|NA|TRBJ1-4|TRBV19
TGTGCCAGTAGTATTTCAACTAATGAAAAACTGTTTTTT
CASSISTNEKLFF
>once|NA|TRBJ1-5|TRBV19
TGTGCCAGTAGTATGTGGGGGTCCAGCAATCAGCCCCAGCATTTT
CASSMWGSSNQPQHF
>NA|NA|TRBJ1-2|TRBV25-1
TGTGCCAGCAGTGGGCGGGGCATAGGCTATGGCTACACCTTC
CASSGRGIGYGYTF
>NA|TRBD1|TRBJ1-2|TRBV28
TGTGCCAGCAGTTTACCTCGACAGGGGAATCTCTATGGCTACACCTTC
CASSLPRQGNLYGYTF
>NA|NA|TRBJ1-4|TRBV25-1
TGTGCCAGCAGTGAATTTGGAGGCACTAATGAAAAACTGTTTTTT
CASSEFGGTNEKLFF
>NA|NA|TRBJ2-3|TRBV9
TGTGCCAGCAGCGGTAGCACAGATACGCAGTATTTT
CASSGSTDTQYF
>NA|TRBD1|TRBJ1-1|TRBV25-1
TGTGCCAGCAGTGCGGACAGGGGGAACACTGAAGCTTTCTTT
CASSADRGNTEAFF
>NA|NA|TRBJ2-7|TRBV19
TGTGCCAGTGTGGGGCACGATTCCTACGAGCAGTACTTC
CASVGHDSYEQYF
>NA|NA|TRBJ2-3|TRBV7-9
TGTGCCAGCAGCGCCGTTGGCGGGGGCTCAGATACGCAGTATTTT
CASSAVGGGSDTQYF
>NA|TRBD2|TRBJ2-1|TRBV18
TGTGCCAGCTCACCTCCCAGCGGGAGAATAAATGAGCAGTTCTTC
CASSPPSGRINEQFF
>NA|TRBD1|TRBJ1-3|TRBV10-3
TGTGCCATCAGCCGCGACAGGGGGAACACCATATATTTT
CAISRDRGNTIYF
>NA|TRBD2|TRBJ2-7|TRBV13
TGTGCCAGCAGCCAAGGGACTAGCGGCTACGAGCAGTACTTC
CASSQGTSGYEQYF
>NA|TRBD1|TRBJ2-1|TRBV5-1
TGCGCCAGCAGCTTGTCATCGGGACAGCGGACGAATGGTGAGCAGTTCTTC
CASSLSSGQRTNGEQFF
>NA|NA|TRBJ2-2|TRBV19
TGTGCCAGTAGTACAACAGGGCCTGGCGCCGGGGAGCTGTTTTTT
CASSTTGPGAGELFF
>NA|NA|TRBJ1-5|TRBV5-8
TGTGCCAGCAGCTTGGCAGACCGGCCCCAGCATTTT
CASSLADRPQHF
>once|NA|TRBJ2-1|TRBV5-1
TGCGCCAGCACCGGACAGTGGAGCAGCGATGAGCAGTTCTTC
CASTGQWSSDEQFF
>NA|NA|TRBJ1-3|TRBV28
TGTGCCAGCAGTTTCCGTAACAGGGCTGGAAACACCATATATTTT
CASSFRNRAGNTIYF
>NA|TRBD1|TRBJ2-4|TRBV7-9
TGTGCCAGCAGCAACCTCCTGGGGACAGGACTTCTAGCCAAGAACATTCAGTACTTC
CASSNLLGTGLLAKNIQYF
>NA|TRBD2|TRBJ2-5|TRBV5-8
TGTGCCAGCAGCCCAGGACTAGCGGGGGACCAAGAGACCCAGTACTTC
CASSPGLAGDQETQYF
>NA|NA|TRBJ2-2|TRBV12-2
TGTGCAAGTCGCACGTCATCGATATATCTCGGGAGGGACTACAAGAACACCGGGGAGCTGTTTTTT
CASRTSSIYLGRDYKNTGELFF
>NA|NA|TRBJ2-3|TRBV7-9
TGTGCCAGCAGCGAACGAGGGGCCACAGATACGCAGTATTTT
CASSERGATDTQYF
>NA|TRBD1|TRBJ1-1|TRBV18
TGTGCCAGCTCAGGGGGACAGGGGGTGTTGACTGAAGCTTTCTTT
CASSGGQGVLTEAFF